This T cell receptor (beta chain) came from a study of cytomegalovirus exposure and HLA in healthy donors (dated by TCRdb to 2016 to 2017). For context, the study as a whole: A later analysis indicated that the 90 to 150 validation repertoires were generated on the platform also employed for the 720 or so repertoires of the first cohort. The aim of the study was to test whether cataloging public T cell receptors could identify signatures of past pathogen exposure. Besides the first cohort of some 670 subjects, a separate validation cohort made up of 120 different subjects was used. To predict cytomegalovirus infection status, the study combined high-throughput TCR immunosequencing, statistical association of individual TCRs with disease status, and machine learning. Broad study findings and their caveats: Three of the identified cytomegalovirus-associated TCR beta chains were confirmed in vitro to be specific for cytomegalovirus antigens. The validation cohort had no HLA typing available for a later analysis, so co-occurrence within that cohort was assessed over all 130 or so repertoires. The authors suggested that the approach could potentially be generalized to other disease states and immunological phenotypes. Across donors, most TCR sequences were observed very rarely, whereas some public TCRs were present in many individuals. Of the cluster scores, 85% to 95% were above 0 in a later analysis, which found that TCRs clustered in the first cohort also tended to co-occur in the 120 or so validation repertoires. The classifier was reported to diagnose cytomegalovirus status with high specificity and sensitivity in both the original and validation cohorts. The study gave a list of under 200 TCR beta chains associated with cytomegalovirus.

A note on this clone: It lacks a known antigen. No clone much larger than this one lies a single base away; base qualities are absent.

Libraries came from the immunoSEQ multiplex PCR assay. The original methods were these. A statistical classification framework was built to diagnose cytomegalovirus status from the catalog of TCR beta chain sequences. The clones in this table, taken by TCRdb from immuneACCESS, are in-frame only. Not every clone is retained; where verified, under half of the shortfall comes from an unresolved V gene, and the cause of the rest is unknown. Clone size and V and J calls were adopted from that table, with D and trimming inferred from the DNA. The sample profile shows roughly 180,000 clones; about 89% of them were found once. The ten top clones hold roughly 7% of the sample. Separate from the approximately 700-subject first cohort, the validation cohort of about 130 subjects was the group to which the donors belonged. Inclusive of the bounding cysteine and phenylalanine, the CDR3 is 14 residues long. The entry retains the CDR3 DNA only, 42 bases that are in frame from base 1. Sequences SGHTA (CDR1) and FQGNSA (CDR2) are obtained from the germline V gene. V is cut back by 8 bases and J by 7 bases, with 11 bases in the junction unmatched.

Sequencing was done on a sample of PBMCs. This receptor chain uses TRBV7-2 and TRBJ1-2; the central 9 bases match TRBD1. The receptor was isolated from a man aged 25-45 years in good health and CMV-seropositive. The DNA is as follows: TGTGCCAGCCAACAATGGACAGGGGCAGGTGGCTACACCTTC. It specifies CASQQWTGAGGYTF.